Listed here are 23 T cell receptor beta chains from one sample, sequenced in a study of blood T cells in healthy people across ages. A J-beta primer mix and a sample-barcoded 5' primer were used in a second PCR of roughly 6 to 11 cycles. In TCRdb, the 5' RACE reads were re-called with MiXCR into one record per CDR3 protein. This sample yields about 900,000 distinct CDR3 sequences, of which roughly 52% are seen a single time; around an eighth belongs to the top ten. Sequencing was done on a sample of blood. These receptors were collected from a man younger than 40 in good health.

This chain links TRBV6-5 with TRBJ1-1, with D unclear. The germline V gene encodes CDR1 MNHEY and CDR2 SVGAGI. V was pared by 7 bases and J by 0 bases, with 6 bases between. The CDR3 length is 12 residues. The CDR3 is CASNSMNTEAFF. The CDR3, as DNA: TGTGCCAGCAACTCTATGAACACTGAAGCTTTCTTT.

This clonotype has just a few counts. This rearrangement joins TRBV3-1 to TRBJ1-2, with D perhaps TRBD1 (5 bases). Germline CDR1 LGHDT, CDR2 YNNKEL (reference sequence). The CDR3 extends over 13 amino acids. Trimming left V 3 bases short and J 7 bases short, with 12 bases between. The CDR3 loop is CASSQDSRAGYTF. In nucleotides, the CDR3 is TGTGCCAGCAGCCAGGACTCCAGGGCTGGCTACACCTTC. Drawing the rest from reference TRBV3-1 and TRBJ1-2, the complete variable domain is DTAVSQTPKYLVTQMGNDKSIKCEQNLGHDTMYWYKQDSKKFLKIMFSYNNKELIINETVPNRFSPKSPDKAHLNLHINSLELGDSAVYFCASSQDSRAGYTFGSGTRLTVV.

The V gene is TRBV5-1, the J gene TRBJ2-7, with TRBD1 identical over 7 bases. J was trimmed by 4 bases and V by 4 bases; bases with no gene match: 11. Germline CDR1 and CDR2: SGHRS and YFSETQ. There are 15 residues in the CDR3. CDR3 DNA: TGCGCCAGCAGCCCGACCGACAGGGAAACTTACGAGCAGTACTTC. Translation gives CASSPTDRETYEQYF.

This clonotype was counted ten times or more. The chain links TRBV14 to TRBJ2-1; 8 positions match TRBD1. J was trimmed by 9 bases and V by 0 bases; bases with no gene match: 4. The CDR3 spans 14 residues. Germline CDR1 is SGHDN and CDR2 is FVKESK. The CDR3 loop reads CASSQDNRGAEQFF. The CDR3 bases are TGTGCCAGCAGCCAAGATAACAGGGGGGCTGAGCAGTTCTTC. The full variable domain, rest sourced from reference TRBV14 and TRBJ2-1, is EAGVTQFPSHSVIEKGQTVTLRCDPISGHDNLYWYRRVMGKEIKFLLHFVKESKQDESGMPNNRFLAERTGGTYSTLKVQPAELEDSGVYFCASSQDNRGAEQFFGPGTRLTVL.

The chain carries TRBV5-6 and TRBJ2-1; TRBD1 matches at 8 bases. This CDR3 contains 16 residues. Per germline, CDR1 SGHDT and CDR2 YYEEEE. With 4 bases clipped from V and 0 bases from J, the junction kept 6 bases outside the gene matches. The CDR3, as DNA: TGTGCCAGCAGCACAAGACAGGGGATCTCCTACAATGAGCAGTTCTTC. Its protein product is CASSTRQGISYNEQFF.

V and J are TRBV4-1 and TRBJ2-1; 13 positions agree with TRBD2. CDR1 and CDR2 (germline): MGHRA, YSYEKL. CDR3 length equals 16 residues. V gave up 1 base and J gave up 7 bases; unmatched junction bases: 4. Written as DNA, the CDR3 is TGCGCCAGCAGCCAAGCCCCGGGACTAGCGGGGAATGAGCAGTTCTTC. It translates to CASSQAPGLAGNEQFF.

V and J are TRBV5-1 and TRBJ2-7; D is possibly TRBD1 (5 bases). From germline, CDR1 is SGHRS and CDR2 YFSETQ. The CDR3 covers 14 residues. V was cut by 4 bases and J by 0 bases, with 11 bases left in between. DNA for the CDR3: TGCGCCAGCAGCGTGGAACAGGACTCCTACGAGCAGTACTTC. This codes for CASSVEQDSYEQYF.

The sample holds a few counts of this clonotype. The V gene is TRBV9, the J gene TRBJ2-3, with 9 bases fitting TRBD2. Trimming took 0 bases from V and 2 from J; bases not matched to a gene: 4. Per the germline V gene, CDR1 is SGDLS and CDR2 is YYNGEE. This CDR3 is built from 16 residues. The CDR3 nucleotides read TGTGCCAGCAGCGTAGGAGCGGGGGGAAACACAGATACGCAGTATTTT. Translation gives CASSVGAGGNTDTQYF.

There are a few counts of this clonotype. The chain employs TRBV20-1 and TRBJ2-3; 7 positions agree with TRBD2. Germline CDR1 DFQATT, CDR2 SNEGSKA (reference sequence). The CDR3 totals 16 residues. V lost 5 bases and J lost 2; bases outside the gene matches: 13. CDR3 coding DNA: TGCAGTGCTCGCCGAGCGGGACTACAATCCACAGATACGCAGTATTTT. Residues: CSARRAGLQSTDTQYF.

This rearrangement joins TRBV9 to TRBJ2-1; D is perhaps TRBD2 (5 bases). This CDR3 spans 15 amino acids. V shed 3 bases and J shed 0 bases, with 10 bases lying between them. From germline, CDR1 is SGDLS and CDR2 YYNGEE. DNA for the CDR3: TGTGCCAGCAGCGAGCAGGCGGGCTCCTACAATGAGCAGTTCTTC. Translated: CASSEQAGSYNEQFF.

This clonotype was detected only once. V is TRBV3-1 and J is TRBJ2-7, with 10 bases matching TRBD2. J gave up 0 bases and V 1 base, and 3 bases lay outside the gene matches. CDR3 length equals 16 residues. Germline values: CDR1 LGHDT, CDR2 YNNKEL (reference sequence). The CDR3 here is CASSQVAGGISYEQYF. CDR3 sequence (DNA): TGTGCCAGCAGCCAAGTAGCGGGGGGTATCTCCTACGAGCAGTACTTC.

The gene calls are TRBV6-2 or TRBV6-3 and TRBJ2-7; 8 nucleotides line up with TRBD1. CDR3 size: 15 residues. V lost 7 bases, J lost 0 bases, and 8 bases stayed unmatched. CDR1 MNHEY and CDR2 SVGEGT come from the germline V gene. The CDR3 nucleotides read TGTGCCAGCAACTCACGACAGGGGAGCTCCTACGAGCAGTACTTC. It yields the protein CASNSRQGSSYEQYF.

This clonotype was seen more than once but under ten times. CDR3 residues: CATSPRTGTSSLDTQYF. CDR3 nucleotides: TGTGCCACCAGCCCCCGAACTGGGACATCCTCGTTAGATACGCAGTATTTT. This chain connects TRBV24-1 to TRBJ2-3; tentative D call: TRBD1 (6 bases). Trimming took 7 bases from V and 5 from J, leaving 24 bases between them. The CDR3 runs to 17 residues. The germline V gene encodes CDR1 KGHDR and CDR2 SFDVKD.

V gene TRBV2 combines with J gene TRBJ1-2; weak D call: TRBD1 (6 bases). Germline CDR1 is SNHLY and CDR2 is FYNNEI. The V and J ends lost 5 bases and 4 bases respectively, with 14 bases between them. CDR3 length equals 14 residues. The CDR3 DNA reads as TGTGCCAGCAGTCCCCAGGGGTACGTCTATGGCTACACCTTC. This translates into CASSPQGYVYGYTF.

The chain is built from TRBV29-1 and TRBJ1-2; no definite D call. Per the germline V gene, CDR1 is SQVTM and CDR2 is ANQGSEA. The V end lost 0 bases, the J end lost 8 bases, and 7 bases lay between the germline ends. The CDR3 length is 11 residues. CDR3 coding DNA: TGCAGCGTTGAAGATAAGGGAGGCTACACCTTC. Protein: CSVEDKGGYTF.

V gene TRBV20-1 combines with J gene TRBJ2-4, with 7 nucleotides matching TRBD2. In germline, CDR1 is DFQATT, CDR2 SNEGSKA (reference sequence). This CDR3 has 14 residues. The junction had 9 bases not matched to a gene; V was cut back by 3 bases and J by 7 bases. The CDR3 DNA reads as TGCAGTGCTAGGGATCTGGGTAGCGGGAACATTCAGTACTTC. Its translation is CSARDLGSGNIQYF.

The chain carries TRBV28 and TRBJ2-7; a weak D match, TRBD2 (5 bases). Trimming removed 6 bases from V and 6 bases from J, with 18 bases in between. The CDR3 is 14 amino acids. Germline V gene sequence: CDR1 MDHEN, CDR2 SYDVKM. The CDR3 region has the DNA TGTGCCAGCAGCCCGACCGGGATTAACGGCGAGCAGTACTTC. It codes for CASSPTGINGEQYF.

This clonotype was recorded at least ten times. This rearrangement joins TRBV4-1 to TRBJ2-7; weak D call: TRBD1 (6 bases). V was cut by 4 bases and J by 3 bases, with 10 bases left in between. The CDR3 is made up of 13 amino acids. Germline CDR1 reads MGHRA; CDR2 reads YSYEKL. The CDR3: CASSRDTLYEQYF. The CDR3 DNA reads TGCGCCAGCAGCCGGGACACTCTCTACGAGCAGTACTTC.

The rearrangement links TRBV7-2 to TRBJ2-5; 9 bases fit TRBD2. Germline trimming cut 5 bases from V and 6 bases from J; bases unmatched to any gene: 13. Germline CDR1 reads SGHTA; CDR2 reads FQGNSA. This CDR3 has 16 residues. This CDR3 is CASSPSGTSSAKTQYF. CDR3 nucleotides: TGTGCCAGCAGCCCCTCCGGGACTAGCTCTGCGAAGACCCAGTACTTC.

The chain is built from TRBV6-1 and TRBJ2-1, with D possibly TRBD1 on 6 matching bases. CDR3 size: 14 residues. V was pared by 6 bases and J by 3 bases, with 12 bases between. The germline V gene has CDR1 MNHNS and CDR2 SASEGT. The CDR3 sequence is CASRSGDVYNEQFF. The CDR3 DNA reads TGTGCCAGCAGATCAGGGGATGTCTACAATGAGCAGTTCTTC.

This clonotype was detected once. The rearrangement joins TRBV7-8 to TRBJ2-3; no reliable D call. V was trimmed by 5 bases and J by 9 bases, leaving 9 bases between them. Germline CDR1 SGHVS, CDR2 FQNEAQ. This CDR3 comprises 11 residues. CDR3 amino acids: CASSTRYTQYF. In nucleotides, the CDR3 is TGTGCCAGCAGCACCCGATACACGCAGTATTTT.

The chain couples TRBV7-2 to TRBJ1-1; D remains unclear. V dropped 4 bases and J dropped 5 bases, with 14 bases sitting between them. The CDR3 is 14 amino acids. CDR1 and CDR2 from the germline V gene are SGHTA and FQGNSA. CDR3 nucleotides: TGTGCCAGCAGCTCCCCCGACTTGAGGACTGAAGCTTTCTTT. This sequence encodes CASSSPDLRTEAFF. Full variable domain (outside the CDR3, taken from reference TRBV7-2 and TRBJ1-1): GAGVSQSPSNKVTEKGKDVELRCDPISGHTALYWYRQSLGQGLEFLIYFQGNSAPDKSGLPSDRFSAERTGGSVSTLTIQRTQQEDSAVYLCASSSPDLRTEAFFGQGTRLTVV.

In this sample, this clonotype turned up a few times. The chain links TRBV6-5 to TRBJ1-1, with D perhaps TRBD1 (6 bases). Germline lookup yields CDR1 MNHEY and CDR2 SVGAGI. CDR3 length: 14 amino acids. The V and J ends lost 2 bases and 1 base respectively, with 8 bases between them. CDR3 sequence: CASSYKTGNTEAFF. The CDR3 bases are TGTGCCAGCAGTTACAAGACAGGGAACACTGAAGCTTTCTTT.